This T cell receptor beta chain came from a study of identical twins. Study-wide results and caveats: For cord blood, abundant beta clonotypes had fewer insertions, unlike memory repertoires, which showed none. Models underestimated out-of-frame TCR alpha sharing in monozygotic twins.

Template switching, a step in the protocol, added a universal primer site, and cDNA carried unique molecular identifiers. TCRdb itself ran the 5' RACE reads through MiXCR, one entry per CDR3 protein. This table holds approximately 240,000 distinct CDR3 sequences, roughly 13% found once. The CDR3 contains 15 residues. With 3 bases clipped from V and 4 bases from J, the junction kept 1 base outside the gene matches. This clonotype was counted at least ten times. Its specificity is not known. The V call is TRBV12-3 or TRBV12-4, the J call TRBJ2-2, with 11 bases identical to TRBD2. This receptor was identified in a woman aged 18 to 35 in good health. Sequenced sample: memory (CD45RO+) T cells sorted from blood. The CDR3 loop is CASSFTSGSTGELFF. DNA for the CDR3: TGTGCCAGCAGTTTCACTAGCGGGAGCACCGGGGAGCTGTTTTTT.